This is a list of T cell receptor beta chains from one sample in a study of blood T cell repertoires in COVID-19. Sequencing used immunoSEQ multiplex PCR; TCRdb keeps in-frame clones, though not all of them. The table lists about 230,000 clones, 75% to 90% of them singletons. The sample taken for sequencing was peripheral blood. These TCRs come from an older woman with active or convalescent COVID-19. CDR3s include the opening cysteine and the closing phenylalanine or tryptophan. A D gene is named only where the DNA matches it firmly. Clone size is not always given. Where it is, it says once, few, many or a class for expanded clones.

J gene	clone size	V gene	D gene	CDR3 DNA	CDR3 protein
TRBJ1-5	NA	TRBV6-2/TRBV6-3	TRBD1	TGTGCCAGCAGTTACACGGGACAGGTCAATCAGCCCCAGCATTTT	CASSYTGQVNQPQHF
TRBJ2-3	few	TRBV5-1	NA	TGCGCCAGCAGCTTGGGACTACAATCAGATACGCAGTATTTT	CASSLGLQSDTQYF
TRBJ1-2	NA	TRBV5-5	NA	TGTGCCAGCAGCCCTCAAGGACAGAACTATGGCTACACCTTC	CASSPQGQNYGYTF
TRBJ2-1	NA	TRBV28	NA	TGTGCCAGCAGTTTAGGAGGGGACAATGAGCAGTTCTTC	CASSLGGDNEQFF
TRBJ2-5	NA	TRBV6-6	NA	TGTGCCAGCAGTTTCGACAGAAACCAAGAGACCCAGTACTTC	CASSFDRNQETQYF
TRBJ2-1	NA	TRBV4-1	NA	TGCGCCAGCAGCCAAGATCCCAACAGGCATGAGCAGTTCTTC	CASSQDPNRHEQFF
TRBJ1-2	NA	TRBV5-1	NA	TGCGCCAGCAGCCAGGCCGGGGTACCTTTGGGCTACACCTTC	CASSQAGVPLGYTF
TRBJ1-5	NA	TRBV30	NA	TGTGCCTGGAGTCACAGCTACAATCAGCCCCAGCATTTT	CAWSHSYNQPQHF
TRBJ1-5	NA	TRBV20-1	NA	TGCAGTGCTAGGTTCGGGAAGCCCCAGCATTTT	CSARFGKPQHF
TRBJ2-1	NA	TRBV28	TRBD2	TGTGCCAGCAGTGGGGGAGGGGCCCCCTTTTACAATGAGCAGTTCTTC	CASSGGGAPFYNEQFF
TRBJ1-1	NA	TRBV5-1	NA	TGCGCCAGCAGCCCACAGGTTAACACTGAAGCTTTCTTT	CASSPQVNTEAFF
TRBJ2-1	NA	TRBV2	NA	TGTGCCAGCAGTGAAACTAGTTTTTCTTCCAATGAGCAGTTCTTC	CASSETSFSSNEQFF
TRBJ2-2	once	TRBV4-1	NA	TGCGCCAGCAGCCAATTATGGGAGTTCACCGGGGAGCTGTTTTTT	CASSQLWEFTGELFF
TRBJ1-1	NA	TRBV18	NA	TGTGCCAGCTCTCCACAGAGGAACACTGAAGCTTTCTTT	CASSPQRNTEAFF
TRBJ1-5	NA	TRBV5-1	NA	TGCGCCAGCAGCGCGGGGACCGGTCTCAATCAGCCCCAGCATTTT	CASSAGTGLNQPQHF
TRBJ1-2	NA	TRBV7-2	NA	TGTGCCAGCAGCTTCTCAGGAATCTATGGCTACACCTTC	CASSFSGIYGYTF
TRBJ2-7	NA	TRBV28	NA	TGTGCCAGCACTTTGACAGGCTCCTACGAGCAGTACTTC	CASTLTGSYEQYF
TRBJ1-1	NA	TRBV7-9	TRBD1	TGTGCCAGCAGCTTCGGGACAGTTTACACTGAAGCTTTCTTT	CASSFGTVYTEAFF
TRBJ2-1	NA	TRBV7-8	TRBD2	TGTGCCAGCAGCCAAGGACTAGCGGGAGAGAAGTTCTTC	CASSQGLAGEKFF
TRBJ1-3	NA	TRBV3-1/TRBV3-2	NA	TGTGCCAGCAGCCCCGACTGGAGAAACACCATATATTTT	CASSPDWRNTIYF
TRBJ1-5	NA	TRBV12-3/TRBV12-4	NA	TGTGCCAGCAGTTTAACGACACCTCAGCCCCAGCATTTT	CASSLTTPQPQHF
TRBJ1-2	NA	TRBV19	NA	TGTGCCAGTAGTATAGGCGTGAGCCTGGGCGGCTACACCTTC	CASSIGVSLGGYTF
TRBJ1-2	NA	TRBV9	NA	TGTGCCAGCAGCGTAGACCTAGGCTATGGCTACACCTTC	CASSVDLGYGYTF
TRBJ2-7	NA	TRBV6-5	TRBD2	TGTGCCAGCGGGAGTAGCGGGAGCTCCTACGAGCAGTACTTC	CASGSSGSSYEQYF
TRBJ2-2	NA	TRBV24-1	TRBD1	TGTGCCGCCCGACAGGGGAGCACCGGGGAGCTGTTTTTT	CAARQGSTGELFF
TRBJ2-5	NA	TRBV6-5	TRBD2	TGTGCCAGCAGGGCTAGCGGGGAAGAGACCCAGTACTTC	CASRASGEETQYF
TRBJ2-1	NA	TRBV7-7	NA	TGTGCTAGCAGCTTAGAGCAGGGGTCCTACAATGAGCAGTTCTTC	CASSLEQGSYNEQFF
TRBJ1-2	NA	TRBV3-1/TRBV3-2	TRBD1	TGTGCCAGCAGCCCCACTTCGACAGGGCAGGGATACACCTTC	CASSPTSTGQGYTF
TRBJ1-2	NA	TRBV5-1	TRBD1	TGCGCCAGCAGCTTGACAGGGGGCAACTATGGCTACACCTTC	CASSLTGGNYGYTF
TRBJ1-5	NA	TRBV6-5	NA	TGTGCCAGCGGGACTTATCAGCCCCAGCATTTT	CASGTYQPQHF
TRBJ2-5	once	TRBV19	TRBD1	TGTGCCAGTAGTATAGGGCGGGGCAGGGGGCTGCTGTCGGGAGAGACCCAGTACTTC	CASSIGRGRGLLSGETQYF
TRBJ2-2	NA	TRBV19	TRBD1	TGTGCCAGTTTGGACAGGGTTGTCCCCGGGGAGCTGTTTTTT	CASLDRVVPGELFF
TRBJ1-6	NA	TRBV5-6	TRBD1	TGTGCCAGCAGTCCCGGGACAGGGGCCTATAATTCACCCCTCCACTTT	CASSPGTGAYNSPLHF
TRBJ1-4	NA	TRBV18	TRBD1	TGTGCCAGCTCACCAACAGGGGGGTTGTACGAAAAACTGTTTTTT	CASSPTGGLYEKLFF
TRBJ2-1	NA	TRBV6-5	NA	TGTGCCAGCACCACCGGACTCCCATACAATGAGCAGTTCTTC	CASTTGLPYNEQFF
TRBJ2-1	NA	TRBV30	NA	TGTGCCTGGAGTGTACAGGGTGATGAGCAGTTCTTC	CAWSVQGDEQFF
TRBJ2-2	once	TRBV10-3	NA	TGTGCCATCAGCCCGGGATGGGTTTCACACCGGGCCGGGGAGCTGTTTTTT	CAISPGWVSHRAGELFF
TRBJ1-6	NA	TRBV6-5	TRBD1	TGTGCCAGCAGGAATAATGACAGGGTTTCCTTGGGCCTCCACTTT	CASRNNDRVSLGLHF
TRBJ2-3	NA	TRBV6-5	NA	TGTGCCAGCAGTTACCAATTGGGGGGAACAGATACGCAGTATTTT	CASSYQLGGTDTQYF
TRBJ1-5	NA	TRBV19	NA	TGTGCCAGTAGTTCACCCCTCGGGGGGCCCCAGCATTTT	CASSSPLGGPQHF
TRBJ2-1	NA	TRBV5-5	NA	TGTGCCAGCAGCTTGGATTGGGTTGAGGGGGAGGGAAAAAACAATGAGCAGTTCTTC	CASSLDWVEGEGKNNEQFF
TRBJ2-5	few	TRBV3-1/TRBV3-2	NA	TGTGCCAGCAGCCCGACCGGGACTCCGGAGACCCAGTACTTC	CASSPTGTPETQYF
TRBJ1-2	NA	TRBV30	TRBD1	TGTGCCTGGAGCCGGGACAGACCCTATGGCTACACCTTC	CAWSRDRPYGYTF
TRBJ2-5	NA	TRBV24-1	TRBD1	TGTGCCACCAGTGAGGGCCGGACAGGGAACAGAGAGACCCAGTACTTC	CATSEGRTGNRETQYF
TRBJ1-2	NA	TRBV7-2	NA	TGTGCCAGCACCCCCCAGGGCCCGAGGCGCTATGGCTACACCTTC	CASTPQGPRRYGYTF
TRBJ2-1	NA	TRBV3-1/TRBV3-2	NA	TGTGCCAGCAGCGCGGGACTCCTCAATGAGCAGTTCTTC	CASSAGLLNEQFF
TRBJ2-2	NA	TRBV27	TRBD2	TGTGCCAGCAGTCGGGGACTATTTCGGGACACCGGGGAGCTGTTTTTT	CASSRGLFRDTGELFF
TRBJ2-6	NA	TRBV19	TRBD2	TGTGCCAGTAGTAGGGAGGGGCCCTCTGGGGCCAACGTCCTGACTTTC	CASSREGPSGANVLTF
TRBJ2-3	once	TRBV20-1	TRBD2	TGCAGTGCTAGTCCCTTAGCGGGAAAGACAGATACGCAGTATTTT	CSASPLAGKTDTQYF
TRBJ1-2	few	TRBV4-3	TRBD1	TGCGCCAGCAGCCAGACAGGGAACTCCTATGGCTACACCTTC	CASSQTGNSYGYTF
TRBJ2-4	NA	TRBV28	TRBD2	TGTGCCAGCAGTTTGTTGGGAGGGAACATTCAGTACTTC	CASSLLGGNIQYF
TRBJ1-4	NA	TRBV13	TRBD1	TGTGCCAGCAGCGGGGGACAGGGCGGTGAAAAACTGTTTTTT	CASSGGQGGEKLFF
TRBJ2-1	NA	TRBV3-1/TRBV3-2	TRBD2	TGTGCCAGCAGCCCGCGACTAGCGGGCGTCCGGGAGCAGTTCTTC	CASSPRLAGVREQFF
TRBJ1-2	few	TRBV5-4	TRBD1	TGTGCCAGCGGCTCCGGGACAGGAATATTCTATGGCTACACCTTC	CASGSGTGIFYGYTF
TRBJ2-1	NA	TRBV5-5	TRBD1	TGTGCCAGCAGCTCGATGGGACAGGGGGCCTACAATGAGCAGTTCTTC	CASSSMGQGAYNEQFF